Listed below are T cell receptor beta chains from one sample, sequenced in a study of cytomegalovirus exposure and HLA in healthy donors. Assay used: immunoSEQ multiplex PCR; TCRdb lists only in-frame clones, some missing. The profile shows over 200,000 clones, 85% to 90% of them singletons. Material for sequencing was PBMCs. The source is a woman aged 18-29 years in good health and CMV-seronegative. The CDR3 runs from the conserved cysteine through the conserved F or W. The order of the fields is V gene, J gene, clone size, D gene, CDR3 DNA, CDR3 protein. The D gene is left open where the match is weak. Clone size appears in some rows only: once, few, many, or a class for an expanded clone.

V gene: TRBV5-1; J gene: TRBJ1-4; clone size: .; D gene: TRBD1; CDR3 DNA: TGCGCCAGCAGCCTCTTTGGACAGGGGAATGAAAAACTGTTTTTT; CDR3 protein: CASSLFGQGNEKLFF
V gene: TRBV7-3; J gene: TRBJ2-3; clone size: .; D gene: .; CDR3 DNA: TGTGCCAGCAGCCCCGTTGGGGCCAATACGCAGTATTTT; CDR3 protein: CASSPVGANTQYF
V gene: TRBV4-1; J gene: TRBJ1-1; clone size: .; D gene: .; CDR3 DNA: TGCGCCAGCAGCCAGAACAGCGGAAACACTGAAGCTTTCTTT; CDR3 protein: CASSQNSGNTEAFF
V gene: TRBV5-1; J gene: TRBJ2-7; clone size: once; D gene: TRBD2; CDR3 DNA: TGCGCCAGCAGCTTGGAAGTAGCGGGGAAGTACGAGCAGTACTTC; CDR3 protein: CASSLEVAGKYEQYF
V gene: TRBV21-1; J gene: TRBJ2-1; clone size: .; D gene: .; CDR3 DNA: TGTGCCAGCAGCAAAGCCGAGCGGGACAGGGGGCGAAATGAGCAGTTCTTC; CDR3 protein: CASSKAERDRGRNEQFF
V gene: TRBV30; J gene: TRBJ1-6; clone size: .; D gene: .; CDR3 DNA: TGTGCCTGGAGTAGTATAAGGGGTTCACCCCTCCACTTT; CDR3 protein: CAWSSIRGSPLHF
V gene: TRBV7-3; J gene: TRBJ1-1; clone size: .; D gene: TRBD1; CDR3 DNA: TGTGCCAGCCAACCCAGCAGGGGGGCCCCTGAAGCTTTCTTT; CDR3 protein: CASQPSRGAPEAFF
V gene: TRBV2; J gene: TRBJ2-7; clone size: once; D gene: TRBD1; CDR3 DNA: TGTGCCAGCAGAAAGGGACAGGGGGCTCCTGGGGAGCAGTACTTC; CDR3 protein: CASRKGQGAPGEQYF
V gene: TRBV4-1; J gene: TRBJ1-2; clone size: .; D gene: .; CDR3 DNA: TGCGCCAGCAGCCAAGGAGACAGAACCTATGGCTACACCTTC; CDR3 protein: CASSQGDRTYGYTF
V gene: TRBV4-1; J gene: TRBJ2-6; clone size: .; D gene: TRBD1; CDR3 DNA: TGCGCCAGCAGCCAAGGGACAGGGAAGAGCTCTGGGGCCAACGTCCTGACTTTC; CDR3 protein: CASSQGTGKSSGANVLTF
V gene: TRBV5-1; J gene: TRBJ1-1; clone size: .; D gene: TRBD1; CDR3 DNA: TGCGCCAGCAGCCCCCGGACAGGGGGAACGAACACTGAAGCTTTCTTT; CDR3 protein: CASSPRTGGTNTEAFF
V gene: TRBV11-1; J gene: TRBJ2-7; clone size: .; D gene: TRBD2; CDR3 DNA: TGTGCCAGCAGCCCTGGGACTAGGAAAGAGCAGTACTTC; CDR3 protein: CASSPGTRKEQYF
V gene: TRBV6-1; J gene: TRBJ2-7; clone size: .; D gene: .; CDR3 DNA: TGTGCCAGCAGTGAATGGCGGGAAACGAGCCACGAGCAGTACTTC; CDR3 protein: CASSEWRETSHEQYF
V gene: TRBV11-1; J gene: TRBJ1-1; clone size: .; D gene: .; CDR3 DNA: TGTGCCAGCAGCTTGCAGATCATGAACACTGAAGCTTTCTTT; CDR3 protein: CASSLQIMNTEAFF
V gene: TRBV19; J gene: TRBJ2-7; clone size: .; D gene: TRBD2; CDR3 DNA: TGTGCCAGTAGTATCGACAATTCATGGACCCACTCACAGCGGGACCTCTACGAGCAGTACTTC; CDR3 protein: CASSIDNSWTHSQRDLYEQYF
V gene: TRBV27; J gene: TRBJ2-7; clone size: .; D gene: TRBD1; CDR3 DNA: TGTGCCAGCACCCCGATCCGGGACAGGGGGCTCGGCGAGCAGTACTTC; CDR3 protein: CASTPIRDRGLGEQYF
V gene: TRBV5-1; J gene: TRBJ2-3; clone size: .; D gene: .; CDR3 DNA: TGCGCCAGCAGTAGAGGCGTATCAGATACGCAGTATTTT; CDR3 protein: CASSRGVSDTQYF
V gene: TRBV25-1; J gene: TRBJ2-2; clone size: .; D gene: TRBD2; CDR3 DNA: TGTGCCAGCAGCCTAGCGGGAGTCACCGGGGAGCTGTTTTTT; CDR3 protein: CASSLAGVTGELFF
V gene: TRBV6-1; J gene: TRBJ2-5; clone size: .; D gene: .; CDR3 DNA: TGTGCCAGCAGTGAAGGGCCTGGGCTGGAGACCCAGTACTTC; CDR3 protein: CASSEGPGLETQYF
V gene: TRBV5-6; J gene: TRBJ2-5; clone size: .; D gene: TRBD1; CDR3 DNA: TGTGCCAGCAGCTCTAGAGACAGGGGGCGCGATGGGACCCAGTACTTC; CDR3 protein: CASSSRDRGRDGTQYF
V gene: TRBV6-5; J gene: TRBJ2-7; clone size: .; D gene: TRBD1; CDR3 DNA: TGTGCCAGCAGTTATTTGACAGGGTACGAGCAGTACTTC; CDR3 protein: CASSYLTGYEQYF
V gene: TRBV6-1; J gene: TRBJ1-1; clone size: .; D gene: TRBD1; CDR3 DNA: TGTGCCAGCAGTGAACCCTACAGGGGGCGGAACACTGAAGCTTTCTTT; CDR3 protein: CASSEPYRGRNTEAFF
V gene: TRBV7-7; J gene: TRBJ2-3; clone size: once; D gene: .; CDR3 DNA: TGTGCCAGCAGCCCCAGCGGCGGGGTTTATACGCAGTATTTT; CDR3 protein: CASSPSGGVYTQYF
V gene: TRBV6-5; J gene: TRBJ2-3; clone size: .; D gene: .; CDR3 DNA: TGTGCCAGCAGGCCCGGCGGGCGCACAGATACGCAGTATTTT; CDR3 protein: CASRPGGRTDTQYF
V gene: TRBV13; J gene: TRBJ2-3; clone size: .; D gene: .; CDR3 DNA: TGTGCCAGCAGTTTTTGGGCTAGCGCTCGCACAGATACGCAGTATTTT; CDR3 protein: CASSFWASARTDTQYF
V gene: TRBV5-1; J gene: TRBJ2-2; clone size: .; D gene: .; CDR3 DNA: TGCGCCAGCAGTTACAACGAACCTAACACCGGGGAGCTGTTTTTT; CDR3 protein: CASSYNEPNTGELFF
V gene: TRBV25-1; J gene: TRBJ2-1; clone size: .; D gene: .; CDR3 DNA: TGTGCCAGCAGTAATGTCGGTGGACAGAACAATGAGCAGTTCTTC; CDR3 protein: CASSNVGGQNNEQFF
V gene: TRBV11-2; J gene: TRBJ1-1; clone size: .; D gene: TRBD1; CDR3 DNA: TGTGCCAGCAGCTTATTGGGACAGTCAGCCTCGAACACTGAAGCTTTCTTT; CDR3 protein: CASSLLGQSASNTEAFF
V gene: TRBV6-5; J gene: TRBJ2-7; clone size: few; D gene: .; CDR3 DNA: TGTGCCAGCAGTTACTCGACACCTTCGGTCTACGAGCAGTACTTC; CDR3 protein: CASSYSTPSVYEQYF
V gene: TRBV5-1; J gene: TRBJ2-7; clone size: .; D gene: TRBD1; CDR3 DNA: TGCGCCAGCAGCTTGGTTCGGACAGGGGGTCGCCACGAGCAGTACTTC; CDR3 protein: CASSLVRTGGRHEQYF
V gene: TRBV15; J gene: TRBJ1-1; clone size: .; D gene: .; CDR3 DNA: TGTGCCACCAGCAGAGATCGTGTCAGGGGCTCTGAAGCTTTCTTT; CDR3 protein: CATSRDRVRGSEAFF
V gene: TRBV11-2; J gene: TRBJ2-1; clone size: .; D gene: .; CDR3 DNA: TGTGCCAGCAGCCCTCCGGGCTCCTACAATGAGCAGTTCTTC; CDR3 protein: CASSPPGSYNEQFF
V gene: TRBV11-2; J gene: TRBJ2-3; clone size: .; D gene: .; CDR3 DNA: TGTGCCAGCAGCTTAGGGGGGCGAGGGACAGATACGCAGTATTTT; CDR3 protein: CASSLGGRGTDTQYF
V gene: TRBV11-3; J gene: TRBJ1-4; clone size: .; D gene: TRBD1; CDR3 DNA: TGTGCCAGCAGCAAGACAGGGGAGCACGAAAAACTGTTTTTT; CDR3 protein: CASSKTGEHEKLFF
V gene: TRBV18; J gene: TRBJ2-3; clone size: .; D gene: .; CDR3 DNA: TGTGCCAGCTCTTACCAAACGGGGTCCACAGATACGCAGTATTTT; CDR3 protein: CASSYQTGSTDTQYF
V gene: TRBV5-5; J gene: TRBJ2-1; clone size: once; D gene: .; CDR3 DNA: TGTGCCAGCAGCTTGTTGGCAGGGGCCTACAATGAGCAGTTCTTC; CDR3 protein: CASSLLAGAYNEQFF
V gene: TRBV30; J gene: TRBJ2-7; clone size: .; D gene: TRBD2; CDR3 DNA: TGTGCCTGGACTAGCGGTTCCTACGAGCAGTACTTC; CDR3 protein: CAWTSGSYEQYF
V gene: TRBV10-3; J gene: TRBJ1-2; clone size: .; D gene: TRBD1; CDR3 DNA: TGTGCCATCAGTGAATCGGACAGGGCGAACTATGGCTACACCTTC; CDR3 protein: CAISESDRANYGYTF
V gene: TRBV5-4; J gene: TRBJ1-5; clone size: .; D gene: TRBD1; CDR3 DNA: TGTGCCAGCAGCTTGGGGACAGGGGAACAGCCCCAGCATTTT; CDR3 protein: CASSLGTGEQPQHF
V gene: TRBV4-2; J gene: TRBJ2-3; clone size: few; D gene: .; CDR3 DNA: TGTGCCAGCAGCCCCGAGGCCCTAGCCCCCGCGGATACGCAGTATTTT; CDR3 protein: CASSPEALAPADTQYF
V gene: TRBV11-2; J gene: TRBJ1-2; clone size: .; D gene: TRBD1; CDR3 DNA: TGTGCCAGCGGACAGGGAGCTGGCTACACCTTC; CDR3 protein: CASGQGAGYTF
V gene: TRBV21-1; J gene: TRBJ2-3; clone size: .; D gene: .; CDR3 DNA: TGTGCCAGCAGCCCACCAGGGGCTAGCGGGAGGGCCACGGGCACAGATACGCAGTATTTT; CDR3 protein: CASSPPGASGRATGTDTQYF
V gene: TRBV27; J gene: TRBJ2-5; clone size: .; D gene: .; CDR3 DNA: TGTGCCACCTCTTTTGGGTTCGGGGAATCCAAAGAGACCCAGTACTTC; CDR3 protein: CATSFGFGESKETQYF
V gene: TRBV5-1; J gene: TRBJ1-2; clone size: few; D gene: .; CDR3 DNA: TGCGCCAGCAGTTCTACTTTCCCATCGGGCTATGGCTACACCTTC; CDR3 protein: CASSSTFPSGYGYTF
V gene: TRBV7-9; J gene: TRBJ2-2; clone size: .; D gene: .; CDR3 DNA: TGTGCCAGCAGCCACGGGGACACCGGGGAGCTGTTTTTT; CDR3 protein: CASSHGDTGELFF
V gene: TRBV29-1; J gene: TRBJ2-3; clone size: .; D gene: TRBD1; CDR3 DNA: TGCAGCGTTGAAGATTACGGGGACAGGGCAGCAGATACGCAGTATTTT; CDR3 protein: CSVEDYGDRAADTQYF
V gene: TRBV7-9; J gene: TRBJ2-5; clone size: .; D gene: .; CDR3 DNA: TGTGCCAGCAGCTTCGAAGGGGGACAAGAGACCCAGTACTTC; CDR3 protein: CASSFEGGQETQYF
V gene: TRBV6-1; J gene: TRBJ1-2; clone size: many; D gene: TRBD1; CDR3 DNA: TGTGCCAGCAGTGCACCCGGGACAGGGGGAAACTATGGCTACACCTTC; CDR3 protein: CASSAPGTGGNYGYTF